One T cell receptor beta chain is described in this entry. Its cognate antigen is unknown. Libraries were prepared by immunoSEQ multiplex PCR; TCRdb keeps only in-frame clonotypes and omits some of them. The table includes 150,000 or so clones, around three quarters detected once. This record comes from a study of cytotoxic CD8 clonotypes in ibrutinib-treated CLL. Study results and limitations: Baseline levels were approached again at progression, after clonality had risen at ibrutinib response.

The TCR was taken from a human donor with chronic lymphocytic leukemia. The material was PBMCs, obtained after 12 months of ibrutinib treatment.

CDR3 sequence reads: CSVEDLAGLSYEQYF. The DNA of the CDR3 is TGCAGCGTTGAAGATCTAGCGGGACTTTCCTACGAGCAGTACTTC. This sequence joins TRBV29-1 and TRBJ2-7; the match to TRBD2 covers 9 bases. This CDR3 is built from 15 residues. V was pared by 0 bases and J by 1 base, with 4 bases of the junction left unmatched. Per the germline V gene, CDR1 is SQVTM and CDR2 is ANQGSEA.